The sequence of this T cell receptor (beta chain) was determined in a study of shared T cell receptors in the human thymus. Measured with immunoSEQ multiplex PCR; TCRdb has only the in-frame clones, and not every one. The sample has 700,000 or so clones, 70% to 90% seen once; the top ten hold roughly 0.01%. This clone was counted once. This sample was shared with a second study, whose subject was human thymus T cells. That publication notes: Resections were taken during corrective heart surgery, and the thymus tissue came from these. Repertoires from thymus and blood appeared to show biased V and J gene usage. Reports from related research described highly overlapping thymic repertoires among unrelated individuals.

This TCR derives from a girl younger than two with a congenital heart defect. The material sequenced was thymocytes.

The CDR3 sequence is CASSVAIVNNEQFF. As DNA, the CDR3 is TGTGCCAGCAGCGTAGCGATAGTAAACAATGAGCAGTTCTTC. This rearrangement joins TRBV9 to TRBJ2-1, with D hard to call. V shed 0 bases and J shed 5 bases, with 9 bases lying between them. The germline CDR1 and CDR2 sequences are SGDLS and YYNGEE. The CDR3 spans 14 residues.